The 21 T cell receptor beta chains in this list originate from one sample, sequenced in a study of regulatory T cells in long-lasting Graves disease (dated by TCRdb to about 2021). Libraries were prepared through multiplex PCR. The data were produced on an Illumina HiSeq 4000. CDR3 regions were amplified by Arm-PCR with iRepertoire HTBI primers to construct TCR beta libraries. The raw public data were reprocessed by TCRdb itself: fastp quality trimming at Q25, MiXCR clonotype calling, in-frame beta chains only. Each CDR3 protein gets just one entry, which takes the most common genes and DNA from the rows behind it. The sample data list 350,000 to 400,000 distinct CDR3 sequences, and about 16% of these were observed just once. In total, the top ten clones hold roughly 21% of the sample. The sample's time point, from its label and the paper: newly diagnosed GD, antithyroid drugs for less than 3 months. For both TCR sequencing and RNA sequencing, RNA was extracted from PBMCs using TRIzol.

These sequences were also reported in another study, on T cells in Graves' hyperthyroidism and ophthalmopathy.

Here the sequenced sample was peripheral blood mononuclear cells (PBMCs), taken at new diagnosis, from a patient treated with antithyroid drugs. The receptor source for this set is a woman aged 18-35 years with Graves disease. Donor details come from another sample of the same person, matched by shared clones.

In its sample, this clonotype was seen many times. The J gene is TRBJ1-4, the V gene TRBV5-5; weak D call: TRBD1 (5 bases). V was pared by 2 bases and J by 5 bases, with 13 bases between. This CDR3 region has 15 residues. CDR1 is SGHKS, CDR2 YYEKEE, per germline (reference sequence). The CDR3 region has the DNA TGTGCCAGCAGCTTCTCAGGGAAAAGGAATGAAAAACTGTTTTTT. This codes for CASSFSGKRNEKLFF.

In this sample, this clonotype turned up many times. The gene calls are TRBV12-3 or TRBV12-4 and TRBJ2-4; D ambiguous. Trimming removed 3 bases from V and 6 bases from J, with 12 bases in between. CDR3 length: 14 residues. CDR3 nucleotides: TGTGCCAGCAGTTTCCAAGGCCCGGTAAACATTCAGTACTTC. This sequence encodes CASSFQGPVNIQYF.

CDR3 coding DNA: TGTGCCAGCAGCTTTATCCCCCATGAGCAGTTCTTC. This translates into CASSFIPHEQFF. The chain uses TRBV7-9 and TRBJ2-1; D unresolved. CDR1 and CDR2 from the germline V gene are SEHNR and FQNEAQ (reference sequence). The V gene lost 3 bases and the J gene lost 8 bases, with 8 bases spanning the gap. The CDR3 is made up of 12 amino acids.

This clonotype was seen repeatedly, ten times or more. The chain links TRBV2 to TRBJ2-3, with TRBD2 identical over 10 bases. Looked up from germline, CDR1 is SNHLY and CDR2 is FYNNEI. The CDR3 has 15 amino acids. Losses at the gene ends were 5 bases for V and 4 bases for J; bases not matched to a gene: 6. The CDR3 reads CASSLTSGVADTQYF. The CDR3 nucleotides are TGTGCCAGCAGTCTCACTAGCGGGGTTGCAGATACGCAGTATTTT.

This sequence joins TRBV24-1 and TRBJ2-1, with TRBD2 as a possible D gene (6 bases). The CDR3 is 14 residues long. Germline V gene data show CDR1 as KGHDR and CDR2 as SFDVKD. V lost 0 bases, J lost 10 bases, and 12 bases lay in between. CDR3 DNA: TGTGCCACCAGTGATTTGCGGGGGTTGGGGGAGCAGTTCTTC. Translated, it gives CATSDLRGLGEQFF.

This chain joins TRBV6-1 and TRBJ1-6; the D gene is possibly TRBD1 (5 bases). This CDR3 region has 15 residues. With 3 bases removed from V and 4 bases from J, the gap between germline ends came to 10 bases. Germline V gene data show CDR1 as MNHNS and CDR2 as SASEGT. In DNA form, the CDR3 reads TGTGCCAGCAGTGATACCGAGGGGTATAATTCACCCCTCCACTTT. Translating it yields CASSDTEGYNSPLHF.

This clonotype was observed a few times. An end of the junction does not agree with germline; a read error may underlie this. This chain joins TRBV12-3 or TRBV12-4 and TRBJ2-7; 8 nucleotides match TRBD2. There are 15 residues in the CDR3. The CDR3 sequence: CASSFTAGDSYGQYF. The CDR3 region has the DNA TGTGCAAGCAGTTTTACAGCGGGGGACTCCTACGGGCAGTACTTC.

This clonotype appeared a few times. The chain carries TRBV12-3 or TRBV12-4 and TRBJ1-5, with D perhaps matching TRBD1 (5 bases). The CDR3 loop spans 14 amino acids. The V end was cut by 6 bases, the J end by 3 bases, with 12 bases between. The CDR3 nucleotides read TGTGCCAGCAGAAAGGACATATACAATCAGCCCCAGCATTTT. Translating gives CASRKDIYNQPQHF.

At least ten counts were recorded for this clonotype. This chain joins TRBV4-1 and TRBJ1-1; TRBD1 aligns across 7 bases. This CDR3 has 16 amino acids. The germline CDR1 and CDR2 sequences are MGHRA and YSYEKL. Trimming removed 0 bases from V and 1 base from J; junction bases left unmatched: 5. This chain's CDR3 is CASSQDPGQTNTEAFF. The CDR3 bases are TGCGCCAGCAGCCAAGATCCGGGACAGACGAACACTGAAGCTTTCTTT.

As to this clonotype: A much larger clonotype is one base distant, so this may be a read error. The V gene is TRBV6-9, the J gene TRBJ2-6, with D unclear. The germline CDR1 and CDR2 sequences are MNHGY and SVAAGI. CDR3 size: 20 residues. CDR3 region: CASSYSSIRTRRTGPNVLTF. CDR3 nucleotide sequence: TGTGCCAGCAGTTACTCTTCAATACGAACCAGGAGAACTGGGCCCAACGTCCTGACTTTC.

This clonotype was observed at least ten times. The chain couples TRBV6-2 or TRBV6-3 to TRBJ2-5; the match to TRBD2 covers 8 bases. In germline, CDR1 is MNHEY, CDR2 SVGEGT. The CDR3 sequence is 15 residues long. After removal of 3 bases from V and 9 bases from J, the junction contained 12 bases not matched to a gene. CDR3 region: CASSYNRLASQAQYF. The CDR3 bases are TGTGCCAGCAGTTATAACCGACTAGCGAGCCAGGCCCAGTACTTC.

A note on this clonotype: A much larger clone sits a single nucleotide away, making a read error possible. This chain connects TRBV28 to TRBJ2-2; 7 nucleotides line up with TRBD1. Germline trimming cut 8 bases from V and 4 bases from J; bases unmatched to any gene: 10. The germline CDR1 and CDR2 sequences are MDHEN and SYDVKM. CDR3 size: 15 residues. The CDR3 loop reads CASLKRAGGTGELFF. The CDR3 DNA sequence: TGTGCCAGCCTAAAAAGGGCAGGGGGCACCGGGGAGCTGTTTTTT.

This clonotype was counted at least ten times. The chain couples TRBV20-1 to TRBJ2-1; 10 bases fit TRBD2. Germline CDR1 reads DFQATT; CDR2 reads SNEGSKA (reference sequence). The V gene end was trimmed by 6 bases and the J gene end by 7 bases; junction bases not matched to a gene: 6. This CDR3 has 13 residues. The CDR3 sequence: CSASSGRRNEQFF. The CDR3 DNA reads TGCAGTGCCTCTAGCGGGAGAAGGAATGAGCAGTTCTTC.

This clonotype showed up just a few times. DNA of the CDR3: TGTGCCAGTAACGGACAGGGCTATGGCTACACCTTC. Protein sequence: CASNGQGYGYTF. The chain has TRBV19 and TRBJ1-2, with TRBD1 matching 8 bases. The CDR3 length is 12 residues. Germline loops: CDR1 LNHDA, CDR2 SQIVND (reference sequence). Trimming at V came to 7 bases and at J to 4 bases, leaving 2 bases not matched to a gene.

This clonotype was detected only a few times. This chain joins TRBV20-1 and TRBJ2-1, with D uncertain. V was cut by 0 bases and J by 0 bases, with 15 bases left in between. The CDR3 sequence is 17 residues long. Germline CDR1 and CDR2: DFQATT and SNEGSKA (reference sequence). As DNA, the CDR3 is TGCAGTGCTAGAGATTTGCGGTCCCAGAGCTCCTACAATGAGCAGTTCTTC. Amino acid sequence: CSARDLRSQSSYNEQFF.

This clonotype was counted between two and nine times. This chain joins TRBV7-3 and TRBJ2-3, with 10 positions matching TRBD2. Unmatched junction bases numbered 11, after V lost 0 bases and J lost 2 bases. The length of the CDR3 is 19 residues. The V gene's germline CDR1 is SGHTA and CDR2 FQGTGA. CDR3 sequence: CASSLTMRLAGPSTDTQYF. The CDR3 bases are TGTGCCAGCAGCTTAACGATGCGACTAGCGGGCCCATCCACAGATACGCAGTATTTT.

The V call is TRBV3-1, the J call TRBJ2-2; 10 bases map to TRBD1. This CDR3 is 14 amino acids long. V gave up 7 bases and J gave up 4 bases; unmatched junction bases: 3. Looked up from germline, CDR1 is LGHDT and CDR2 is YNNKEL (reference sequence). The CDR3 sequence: CASKRTGGTGELFF. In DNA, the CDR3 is TGTGCCAGCAAACGGACAGGGGGCACCGGGGAGCTGTTTTTT.

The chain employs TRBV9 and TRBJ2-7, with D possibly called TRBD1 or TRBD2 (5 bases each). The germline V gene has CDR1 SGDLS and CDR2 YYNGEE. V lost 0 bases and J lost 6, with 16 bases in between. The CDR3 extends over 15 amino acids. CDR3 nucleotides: TGTGCCAGCAGCGTAGGAGGGCAGGGAGTGGGCGAGCAGTACTTC. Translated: CASSVGGQGVGEQYF.

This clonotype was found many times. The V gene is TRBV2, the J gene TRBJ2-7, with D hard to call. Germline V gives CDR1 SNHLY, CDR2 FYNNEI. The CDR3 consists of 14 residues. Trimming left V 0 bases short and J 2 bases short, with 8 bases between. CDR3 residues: CASSEARGTYEQYF. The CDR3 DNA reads TGTGCCAGCAGTGAAGCTAGAGGAACCTACGAGCAGTACTTC.

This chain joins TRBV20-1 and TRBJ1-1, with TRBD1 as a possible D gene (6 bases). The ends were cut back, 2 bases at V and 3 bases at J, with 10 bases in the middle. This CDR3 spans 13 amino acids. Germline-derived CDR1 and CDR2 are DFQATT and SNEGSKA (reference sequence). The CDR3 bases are TGCAGTGCTAGATCCCAGGGGCACACTGAAGCTTTCTTT. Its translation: CSARSQGHTEAFF.

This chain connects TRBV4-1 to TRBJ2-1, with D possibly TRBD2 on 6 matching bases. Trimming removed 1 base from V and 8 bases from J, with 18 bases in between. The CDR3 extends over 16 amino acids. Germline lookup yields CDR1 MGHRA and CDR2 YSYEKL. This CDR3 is CASSQVGDWSEHEQFF. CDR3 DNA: TGCGCCAGCAGCCAAGTTGGGGACTGGAGCGAGCATGAGCAGTTCTTC.